The clone carrying this T cell receptor (beta chain) was seen a single time. This specimen belongs to a study of blood T cell repertoires in COVID-19. Study information: The United States, Italy and Spain supplied acute and convalescent COVID-19 samples. From T cells, B-cell-depleted T cells, or PBMCs came the material, which was cDNA or gDNA.

In the authors' workflow: Amplification from reference gene primers served as the basis for estimated nucleated cell counts. Only in-frame clones appear in the TCRdb table, and some are missing; sequencing was by immunoSEQ multiplex PCR. V and J calls plus clone size are reproduced from that table; the DNA served to infer D and trimming. The sample has approximately 450,000 clones, about 89% seen once. Germline V lookup: CDR1 KGHSH, CDR2 LQKENI. This CDR3 region has 14 residues. Trimming pared 3 bases from V and 7 bases from J, leaving 13 bases between. This TCR derives from a woman aged 25 to 39 with acute or convalescent COVID-19. The chain combines TRBV18 with TRBJ2-4; perhaps TRBD1 as D (7 bases). Sequences were obtained from peripheral blood. The CDR3 DNA reads as TGTGCCAGCTCACCGGGGTCAGGGGGGAACATTCAGTACTTC. Translation: CASSPGSGGNIQYF.